The rows below give T cell receptor beta chains drawn from one sample of a study of T-cell reconstitution after alpha-beta-depleted transplantation in children. TCRdb reprocessed the PCR reads with MiXCR, giving one entry per CDR3 protein. The sample lists 900,000 or so distinct CDR3 sequences, less than 20% occurring once. Sample: PBMCs, mostly from graft donor cells, taken 360 days after TCRalphabeta/CD19-depleted stem cell transplant. These receptors originate from a male patient younger than 18 who had a stem cell transplant for acute lymphoblastic leukemia, so the T cells may come from the graft donor. Each CDR3 is given with its conserved first and last residue. The D gene is left open where the match is weak. Size is omitted from some rows. Given values are once, few, many or a class for expanded clones.

D	size	V	J	CDR3	DNA
NA	few	TRBV29-1	TRBJ1-1	CSVGQIMNTEAFF	TGCAGCGTTGGGCAGATTATGAACACTGAAGCTTTCTTT
NA	few	TRBV5-1	TRBJ2-4	CASSKRRAAGWIQYF	TGCGCCAGCAGCAAGAGACGGGCCGCCGGATGGATTCAGTACTTC
TRBD2	many	TRBV6-1	TRBJ2-7	CASSLTFSSGGFYEQYF	TGTGCCAGCAGTCTTACGTTTTCTAGCGGGGGGTTCTACGAGCAGTACTTC
NA	few	TRBV29-1	TRBJ2-5	CSVDRVSQETQYF	TGCAGCGTTGACAGGGTCTCACAGGAGACCCAGTACTTC
TRBD2	NA	TRBV29-1	TRBJ2-7	CSVERAGGDYEQYF	TGCAGCGTTGAACGAGCGGGAGGGGACTACGAGCAGTACTTC
TRBD1	few	TRBV24-1	TRBJ2-3	CATSDLTGGWDTQYF	TGTGCCACCAGTGATTTGACAGGGGGCTGGGATACGCAGTATTTT
NA	many	TRBV18	TRBJ1-5	CASSKESGNQPQHF	TGTGCCAGCTCTAAAGAGAGTGGCAATCAGCCCCAGCATTTT
TRBD2	NA	TRBV7-2	TRBJ2-4	CASSLVHSGRGNIQYF	TGTGCCAGCAGCTTAGTACACAGCGGGAGAGGAAACATTCAGTACTTC
TRBD2	many	TRBV6-2/TRBV6-3	TRBJ2-1	CASSYLAGVNEQFF	TGTGCCAGCAGTTACTTAGCGGGAGTAAATGAGCAGTTCTTC
TRBD2	NA	TRBV24-1	TRBJ2-1	CATSVLAGGINEQFF	TGTGCCACCAGTGTACTAGCGGGAGGGATAAATGAGCAGTTCTTC
TRBD1	few	TRBV4-1	TRBJ1-4	CASRAAGGRGEKLFF	TGCGCCAGCAGGGCTGCAGGGGGAAGGGGCGAAAAACTGTTTTTT
NA	NA	TRBV7-3	TRBJ2-4	CASSSNSGAKNIQYF	TGTGCCAGCAGCTCCAACTCAGGGGCCAAAAACATTCAGTACTTC
TRBD1	few	TRBV10-3	TRBJ2-5	CAIRDRDRGLLETQYF	TGTGCCATCAGGGACAGGGACAGGGGGCTTCTGGAGACCCAGTACTTC
TRBD2	NA	TRBV20-1	TRBJ2-7	CSAGREPSYEQYF	TGCAGTGCAGGGCGGGAGCCCTCCTACGAGCAGTACTTC
NA	few	TRBV27	TRBJ2-1	CASSFGVNYNEQFF	TGTGCCAGCAGTTTTGGGGTAAACTACAATGAGCAGTTCTTC
TRBD2	NA	TRBV2	TRBJ2-5	CAICLSGTSGRAEETQYF	TGTGCCATCTGTCTTTCCGGGACTAGCGGGAGGGCCGAGGAGACCCAGTACTTC
TRBD1	once	TRBV16	TRBJ2-2	CASSQSIGRTGTTGELFF	TGTGCCAGCAGCCAATCAATTGGTAGGACAGGAACCACCGGGGAGCTGTTTTTT
NA	NA	TRBV12-3/TRBV12-4	TRBJ2-7	CASSPNGVPYEQYF	TGTGCCAGCAGTCCTAACGGGGTCCCCTACGAGCAGTACTTC
NA	few	TRBV7-6	TRBJ1-3	CASSFGTPRSGNTIYF	TGTGCCAGCAGCTTTGGGACACCACGCTCTGGAAACACCATATATTTT
NA	many	TRBV5-6	TRBJ2-1	CASSPQDRAYNEQFF	TGTGCCAGCAGCCCACAGGACCGAGCCTACAATGAGCAGTTCTTC
NA	few	TRBV5-1	TRBJ2-5	CASSVPLETQYF	TGCGCCAGCAGCGTCCCTTTGGAGACCCAGTACTTC
TRBD1	NA	TRBV15	TRBJ2-3	CATSRDRTGGATDTQYF	TGTGCCACCAGCAGAGATAGGACAGGGGGTGCCACAGATACGCAGTATTTT
TRBD1	NA	TRBV7-9	TRBJ1-1	CASSFTLIQGAGAFF	TGTGCCAGCAGCTTCACCCTAATCCAGGGGGCGGGAGCTTTCTTT
TRBD2	many	TRBV5-1	TRBJ2-7	CASSRTSGSIEQYF	TGCGCCAGCAGCCGGACTAGCGGGAGTATCGAGCAGTACTTC
NA	few	TRBV9	TRBJ2-6	CASSARVSGANVLTF	TGTGCCAGCAGCGCCAGGGTCTCTGGGGCCAACGTCCTGACTTTC
NA	few	TRBV3-1	TRBJ2-3	CASSQDASPDTQYF	TGTGCCAGCAGCCAAGATGCGTCCCCAGATACGCAGTATTTT
TRBD2	NA	TRBV25-1	TRBJ2-1	CASSYSGTSGIQFF	TGTGCCAGCAGCTACTCCGGGACTAGCGGTATTCAGTTCTTC
TRBD2	few	TRBV20-1	TRBJ2-7	CSAPRTRPPYEQYF	TGCAGTGCTCCCCGGACTAGACCTCCCTACGAGCAGTACTTC
NA	few	TRBV25-1	TRBJ2-1	CASSEYRGTSSSYNEQFF	TGTGCCAGCAGTGAATATCGAGGGACTTCGAGCTCCTACAATGAGCAGTTCTTC
TRBD2	NA	TRBV5-1	TRBJ2-4	CASSLGAAGGKNIQYF	TGCGCCAGCAGCCTGGGGGCTGCGGGGGGCAAAAACATTCAGTACTTC
TRBD1	few	TRBV4-2	TRBJ2-5	CASSQWMDRVQETQYF	TGTGCCAGCAGCCAATGGATGGACAGGGTCCAAGAGACCCAGTACTTC
NA	NA	TRBV29-1	TRBJ1-5	CSVADTFNQPQHF	TGCAGCGTCGCAGACACGTTCAATCAGCCCCAGCATTTT
NA	NA	TRBV20-1	TRBJ2-7	CSASVSGSSYEQYF	TGCAGTGCTAGTGTTAGCGGTTCCTCCTACGAGCAGTACTTC
NA	many	TRBV24-1	TRBJ1-1	CATARGPNTEAFF	TGTGCCACCGCCAGGGGTCCGAACACTGAAGCTTTCTTT
NA	many	TRBV20-1	TRBJ1-2	CSASRDILPNYGYTF	TGCAGTGCTAGTAGGGACATCCTCCCTAACTATGGCTACACCTTC
NA	NA	TRBV9	TRBJ2-3	CASSADSLTDTQYF	TGTGCCAGCAGCGCCGACTCCCTCACGGATACGCAGTATTTT
NA	NA	TRBV5-1	TRBJ2-3	CASRLNPLADRADTQYF	TGCGCCAGCAGATTGAACCCCCTAGCGGACAGGGCAGATACGCAGTATTTT
NA	NA	TRBV7-2	TRBJ2-1	CASSLAALANNEQFF	TGTGCCAGCAGCTTAGCTGCCCTAGCGAACAATGAGCAGTTCTTC
NA	NA	TRBV7-6	TRBJ2-1	CASSPLYQVNNEQFF	TGTGCCAGCAGCCCCCTGTATCAGGTTAACAATGAGCAGTTCTTC
NA	NA	TRBV20-1	TRBJ1-6	CSARGVIGSPLHF	TGCAGTGCTAGGGGTGTTATCGGTTCACCCCTCCACTTT
TRBD2	NA	TRBV6-1	TRBJ2-5	CASRGTGGLKTQYF	TGTGCCAGCAGAGGGACGGGGGGGTTAAAGACCCAGTACTTC
NA	NA	TRBV27	TRBJ2-1	CASSFQTNRGGEQFF	TGTGCCAGCAGTTTCCAAACCAACAGGGGAGGCGAGCAGTTCTTC
NA	NA	TRBV10-3	TRBJ2-3	CAISVLSPSTDTQYF	TGTGCCATCAGCGTTCTTAGTCCCAGCACAGATACGCAGTATTTT
NA	few	TRBV4-1	TRBJ2-7	CASSRRSFSFGYEQYF	TGCGCCAGCAGCCGACGGTCATTCTCTTTCGGTTACGAGCAGTACTTC
TRBD1	few	TRBV3-1	TRBJ1-2	CASSQDRRTGSAPNYGYTF	TGTGCCAGCAGCCAAGATCGGAGGACAGGGTCGGCACCTAACTATGGCTACACCTTC
NA	NA	TRBV7-9	TRBJ1-1	CASSFDGRAVTEAFF	TGTGCCAGCAGCTTCGATGGGAGGGCGGTCACTGAAGCTTTCTTT
NA	NA	TRBV27	TRBJ2-1	CASSSHLTYNEQFF	TGTGCCAGCAGTTCCCACTTAACGTACAATGAGCAGTTCTTC
TRBD1	NA	TRBV20-1	TRBJ2-1	CSAQWDRSYNEQFF	TGCAGTGCCCAATGGGACAGGTCATACAATGAGCAGTTCTTC
TRBD1	NA	TRBV12-3/TRBV12-4	TRBJ1-5	CASVGGPGQGWQPQHF	TGTGCCAGCGTCGGGGGACCGGGACAGGGTTGGCAGCCCCAGCATTTT
TRBD1	few	TRBV5-1	TRBJ2-7	CASSWPFGTGGFEQYF	TGCGCCAGCAGCTGGCCCTTCGGGACAGGGGGCTTTGAGCAGTACTTC
NA	few	TRBV10-3	TRBJ2-3	CAISEGVSTDTQYF	TGTGCCATCAGTGAGGGGGTCTCAACAGATACGCAGTATTTT
NA	few	TRBV29-1	TRBJ1-4	CSVMGDGVEKLFF	TGCAGCGTCATGGGCGATGGGGTCGAAAAACTGTTTTTT
TRBD2	NA	TRBV5-4	TRBJ2-7	CASSRGGVGRGFYEQYF	TGTGCCAGCAGCCGGGGAGGGGTCGGGAGAGGGTTCTACGAGCAGTACTTC
TRBD1	few	TRBV7-2	TRBJ2-7	CASSLEAGGFTYEQYF	TGTGCCAGCAGCTTAGAAGCAGGGGGATTTACCTACGAGCAGTACTTC
NA	NA	TRBV2	TRBJ2-7	CASSEAHRSGVPYEQYF	TGTGCCAGCAGTGAAGCCCACCGCTCAGGGGTTCCCTACGAGCAGTACTTC